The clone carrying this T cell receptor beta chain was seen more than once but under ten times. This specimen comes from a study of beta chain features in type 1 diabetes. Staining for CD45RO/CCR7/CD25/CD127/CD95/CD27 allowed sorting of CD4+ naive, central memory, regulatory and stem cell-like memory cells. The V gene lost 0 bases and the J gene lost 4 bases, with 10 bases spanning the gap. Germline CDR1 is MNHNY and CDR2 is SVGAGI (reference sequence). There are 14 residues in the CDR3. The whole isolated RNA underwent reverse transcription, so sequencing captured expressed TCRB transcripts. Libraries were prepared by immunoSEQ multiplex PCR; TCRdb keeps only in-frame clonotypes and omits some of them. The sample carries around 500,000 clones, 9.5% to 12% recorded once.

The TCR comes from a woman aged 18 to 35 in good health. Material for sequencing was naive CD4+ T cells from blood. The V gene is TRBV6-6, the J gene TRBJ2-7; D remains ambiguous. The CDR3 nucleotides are TGTGCCAGCAGTTACTCTTCAGGATCGTACGAGCAGTACGTC. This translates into CASSYSSGSYEQYV.